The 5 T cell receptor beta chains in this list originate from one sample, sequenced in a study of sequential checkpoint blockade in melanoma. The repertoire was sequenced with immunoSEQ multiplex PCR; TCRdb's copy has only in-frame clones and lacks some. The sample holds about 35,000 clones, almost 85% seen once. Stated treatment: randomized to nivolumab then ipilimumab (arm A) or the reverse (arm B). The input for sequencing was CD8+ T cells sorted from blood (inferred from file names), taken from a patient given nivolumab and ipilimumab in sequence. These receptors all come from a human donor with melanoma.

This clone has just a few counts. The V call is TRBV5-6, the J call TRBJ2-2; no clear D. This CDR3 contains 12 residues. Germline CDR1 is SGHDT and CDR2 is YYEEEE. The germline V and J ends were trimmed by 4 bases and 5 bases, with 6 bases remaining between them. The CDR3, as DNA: TGTGCCAGCAGCCCCGGGACCGGGGAGCTGTTTTTT. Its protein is CASSPGTGELFF.

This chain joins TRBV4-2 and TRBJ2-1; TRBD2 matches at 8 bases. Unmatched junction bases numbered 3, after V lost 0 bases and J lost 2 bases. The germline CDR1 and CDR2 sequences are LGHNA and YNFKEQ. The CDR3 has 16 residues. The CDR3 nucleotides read TGTGCCAGCAGCCAAGAATCGGGAGGGACCTACAATGAGCAGTTCTTC. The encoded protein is CASSQESGGTYNEQFF.

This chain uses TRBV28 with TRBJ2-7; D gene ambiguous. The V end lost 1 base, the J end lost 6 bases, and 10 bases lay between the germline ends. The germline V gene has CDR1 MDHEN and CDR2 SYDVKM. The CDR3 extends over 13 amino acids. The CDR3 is CASSLYYYSEQYF. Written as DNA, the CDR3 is TGTGCCAGCAGTTTATACTATTATTCCGAGCAGTACTTC.

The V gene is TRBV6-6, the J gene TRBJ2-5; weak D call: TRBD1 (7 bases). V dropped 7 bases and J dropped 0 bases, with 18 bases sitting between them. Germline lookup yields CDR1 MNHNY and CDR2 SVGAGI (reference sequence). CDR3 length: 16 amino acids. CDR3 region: CASTEGAAPYQETQYF. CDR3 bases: TGTGCCAGCACGGAGGGGGCGGCTCCATACCAAGAGACCCAGTACTTC.

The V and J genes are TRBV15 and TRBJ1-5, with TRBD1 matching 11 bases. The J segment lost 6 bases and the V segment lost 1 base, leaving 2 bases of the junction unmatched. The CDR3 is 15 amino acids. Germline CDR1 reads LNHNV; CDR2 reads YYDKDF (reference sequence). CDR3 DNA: TGTGCCACCAGCAGAGCGGGACAGGGGGGTCAGCCCCAGCATTTT. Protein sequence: CATSRAGQGGQPQHF.